This T cell receptor (beta chain) was recorded in a study of response to subunit inactivated influenza vaccine. TCRdb itself ran the RT-PCR reads through MiXCR, one entry per CDR3 protein. The repertoire holds 500,000 or so distinct CDR3 sequences, 15% to 20% seen once, with 3% to 3.5% in the top ten. V trimming: 0 bases; J trimming: 7 bases; junction bases outside the gene matches: 6. The length of the CDR3 is 15 residues. In germline, CDR1 is SGHNT, CDR2 YYREEE (reference sequence). This clonotype was observed many times. This sequence was found in a man in his fifties or sixties who received an inactivated influenza vaccine. The chain combines TRBV5-4 with TRBJ2-2, with 7 positions matching TRBD1. Material: CD4+ T cells sorted from PBMCs, obtained 23 to 25 months after vaccination. CDR3 sequence reads: CASSLAQGRGGELFF. CDR3 DNA sequence: TGTGCCAGCAGCTTGGCACAGGGGAGAGGCGGGGAGCTGTTTTTT.